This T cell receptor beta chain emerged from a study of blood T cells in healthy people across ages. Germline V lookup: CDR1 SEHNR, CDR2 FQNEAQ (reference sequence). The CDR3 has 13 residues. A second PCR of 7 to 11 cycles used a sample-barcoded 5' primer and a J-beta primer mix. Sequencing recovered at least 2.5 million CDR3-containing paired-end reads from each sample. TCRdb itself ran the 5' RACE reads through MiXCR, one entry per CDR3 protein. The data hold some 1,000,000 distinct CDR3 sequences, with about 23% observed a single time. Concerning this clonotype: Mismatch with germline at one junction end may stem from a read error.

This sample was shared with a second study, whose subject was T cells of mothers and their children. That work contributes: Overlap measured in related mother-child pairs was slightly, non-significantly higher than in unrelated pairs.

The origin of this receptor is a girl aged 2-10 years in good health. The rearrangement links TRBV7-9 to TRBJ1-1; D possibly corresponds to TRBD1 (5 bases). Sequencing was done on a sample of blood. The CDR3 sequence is CASSHAGGTEPFF. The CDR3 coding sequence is TGTGCCAGCAGCCATGCGGGGGGAACTGAACCTTTCTTT.